Below are 23 T cell receptor beta chains sequenced from a single sample in a study of CD8+ T cells in alopecia areata. Extraction of RNA preceded its reverse transcription into cDNA, which served as the sequencing template. Sequencing used immunoSEQ multiplex PCR; TCRdb keeps in-frame clones, though not all of them. Altogether 130,000 or so clones are present, 49% being singletons, with the ten largest covering 18%. This sample comprised CD8+ T cells sorted from blood, obtained at week 0. The receptors here all came from a human donor with alopecia areata.

This sequence joins TRBV11-1 and TRBJ2-7; D perhaps matches TRBD2 (6 bases). There are 15 residues in the CDR3. The ends were cut back, 5 bases at V and 2 bases at J, with 16 bases in the middle. Germline CDR1 and CDR2: SGHAT and FQDESV (reference sequence). DNA of the CDR3: TGTGCCAGCAGCAGCGACCGGGACTGGACCTACGAGCAGTACTTC. It translates to CASSSDRDWTYEQYF.

This clone was seen only a few times. This chain joins TRBV7-2 and TRBJ1-4, with TRBD1 matching 8 bases. Germline-derived CDR1 and CDR2 are SGHTA and FQGNSA. CDR3 length: 16 residues. Unmatched junction bases numbered 12, after V lost 5 bases and J lost 7 bases. As DNA, the CDR3 is TGTGCCAGCAGCGGAGCCCTGACAGGGGCGAGTGAAAAACTGTTTTTT. This gives the protein CASSGALTGASEKLFF.

CDR3 loop: CASSSTGPWDTIYF. The CDR3 DNA is TGTGCCAGCAGCTCCACCGGGCCCTGGGACACCATATATTTT. The rearrangement joins TRBV27 to TRBJ1-3; D not certain. Germline assignment: CDR1 MNHEY and CDR2 SMNVEV (reference sequence). The CDR3 spans 14 residues. V lost 6 bases to trimming and J lost 8 bases, with 17 bases between them.

V is TRBV2 and J is TRBJ2-7; the D gene is possibly TRBD2 (6 bases). The germline CDR1 and CDR2 sequences are SNHLY and FYNNEI. Trimming shortened V by 4 bases and J by 4 bases, and 11 bases separated the two germline ends. This CDR3 region has 13 residues. Here the CDR3 DNA reads TGTGCCAGCAGTGGGGGGGAGGAGTACGAGCAGTACTTC. Its translation is CASSGGEEYEQYF. Looking up the rest from reference TRBV2 and TRBJ2-7 gives the full variable domain: EPEVTQTPSHQVTQMGQEVILRCVPISNHLYFYWYRQILGQKVEFLVSFYNNEISEKSEIFDDQFSVERPDGSNFTLKIRSTKLEDSAMYFCASSGGEEYEQYFGPGTRLTVT.

The CDR3 coding sequence is TGTGCCAGCAGCATACGGACAGGGCCTAATAGCAATCAGCCCCAGCATTTT. This sequence encodes CASSIRTGPNSNQPQHF. The V gene is TRBV14, the J gene TRBJ1-5, with 8 bases aligning to TRBD1. The CDR3 contains 17 residues. From germline, CDR1 is SGHDN and CDR2 FVKESK. V dropped 5 bases and J dropped 0; count of bases not matched to a gene: 9.

In the case of this clone: At the DNA level, this CDR3 is encoded by other sequences in the same sample as well. The genes are TRBV29-1 and TRBJ2-1; D is unclear. The germline gives CDR1 SQVTM, CDR2 ANQGSEA. V shed 5 bases and J shed 2 bases, with 1 base lying between them. This CDR3 contains 10 residues. The CDR3: CSVTYNEQFF. CDR3 coding DNA: TGCAGCGTTACCTACAATGAGCAGTTCTTC.

V gene TRBV6-4 combines with J gene TRBJ2-2; D is perhaps TRBD1 or TRBD2 (5 bases each). Trimming cost V 4 bases and J 5 bases, with 14 bases left between them. From germline, CDR1 is MRHNA and CDR2 SNTAGT. The CDR3 loop spans 15 amino acids. Here the CDR3 reads CASSARDPGTGELFF. Here the CDR3 DNA reads TGTGCCAGCAGTGCTCGGGACCCCGGAACCGGGGAGCTGTTTTTT.

This clone was seen many times. This chain joins TRBV6-6 and TRBJ2-7, with TRBD2 identical over 7 bases. V trimming: 2 bases; J trimming: 3 bases; junction bases outside the gene matches: 10. The CDR3 is 16 residues long. The germline CDR1 and CDR2 sequences are MNHNY and SVGAGI (reference sequence). This CDR3 reads CASSYPPGTTSYEQYF. The CDR3 DNA reads TGTGCCAGCAGTTACCCCCCCGGGACTACTAGCTACGAGCAGTACTTC.

V is TRBV30 and J is TRBJ2-2; D is ambiguous. The V gene's germline CDR1 is GTSNPN and CDR2 SVGIG (reference sequence). Trimming cost V 1 base and J 6 bases, with 12 bases left between them. The CDR3 loop spans 14 amino acids. CDR3 in DNA: TGTGCCTGGAGTGCCCCGACGGACGCCGGGGAGCTGTTTTTT. It yields the protein CAWSAPTDAGELFF.

V gene TRBV27 combines with J gene TRBJ1-2; D remains unclear. CDR1 is MNHEY, CDR2 SMNVEV, per germline (reference sequence). Trimming removed 3 bases at V and 7 bases at J, with 12 bases between. There are 13 residues in the CDR3. CDR3 sequence: CASSFGQGFGYTF. The CDR3 DNA follows: TGTGCCAGCAGTTTCGGGCAAGGGTTTGGCTACACCTTC.

This clone was found a few times. A far more abundant clone sits one base away, making this likely a read error. This chain uses TRBV6-5 with TRBJ2-1, with TRBD2 matching 12 bases. Germline V gives CDR1 MNHEY, CDR2 SVGAGI. CDR3 size: 15 residues. The CDR3 reads CASSDSSGGANEQFF. The CDR3 DNA reads TGTGCCAGCAGTGACTCTAGCGGGGGGGCCAATGAGCAGTTCTTC.

The chain uses TRBV5-6 and TRBJ2-7, with TRBD1 matching 10 bases. Per the germline V gene, CDR1 is SGHDT and CDR2 is YYEEEE. Unmatched junction bases numbered 7, after V lost 4 bases and J lost 3 bases. The CDR3 totals 15 residues. The CDR3 region has the DNA TGTGCCAGCAGCCCTGGACAGGGGGTCTTCTACGAGCAGTACTTC. It yields the protein CASSPGQGVFYEQYF.

The chain combines TRBV6-5 with TRBJ2-7; D tentatively fits TRBD1 or TRBD2 (5 bases each). The germline V and J ends were trimmed by 6 bases and 7 bases, with 16 bases remaining between them. This CDR3 region has 13 residues. CDR1 and CDR2 from the germline V gene are MNHEY and SVGAGI. This CDR3 is CASRPGTTLEQYF. The DNA of the CDR3 is TGTGCCAGCAGGCCCGGGACCACCTTGGAGCAGTACTTC.

This clone was seen more than once but under ten times. This chain links TRBV6-5 with TRBJ2-7, with no clear D. The germline V and J ends were trimmed by 0 bases and 0 bases, with 9 bases remaining between them. Germline lookup yields CDR1 MNHEY and CDR2 SVGAGI. CDR3 length equals 15 residues. The CDR3 DNA reads as TGTGCCAGCAGTTACTCGACGCAGGTCTCCTACGAGCAGTACTTC. Translated, it gives CASSYSTQVSYEQYF.

The chain combines TRBV7-2 with TRBJ2-7, with D possibly matching TRBD1 (5 bases). Trimming removed 4 bases at V and 0 bases at J, with 10 bases between. This CDR3 spans 14 amino acids. The germline V gene has CDR1 SGHTA and CDR2 FQGNSA. The CDR3 DNA follows: TGTGCCAGCAGCTGGTTGACAGACTCCTACGAGCAGTACTTC. It yields the protein CASSWLTDSYEQYF.

The V gene is TRBV4-1, the J gene TRBJ2-1, with 15 bases lining up with TRBD2. The CDR3 extends over 20 amino acids. The germline V gene encodes CDR1 MGHRA and CDR2 YSYEKL. The V and J ends lost 3 bases and 1 base, in that order; junction bases with no gene match: 10. The CDR3 is CASSHTPGLAGGPSYNEQFF. For the CDR3, the DNA is TGCGCCAGCAGCCACACCCCGGGACTAGCGGGGGGCCCATCCTACAATGAGCAGTTCTTC.

The genes are TRBV7-9 and TRBJ2-7; the D is unclear. Trimming stripped 7 bases from V and 3 bases from J, with 13 bases between. This CDR3 has 13 amino acids. The germline V gene has CDR1 SEHNR and CDR2 FQNEAQ (reference sequence). The CDR3 nucleotides read TGTGCCAGCACCTCCTGGGCTGACTACGAGCAGTACTTC. Protein: CASTSWADYEQYF.

This clone was seen more than once but under ten times. The chain is built from TRBV27 and TRBJ2-5; 7 bases align to TRBD1. The germline V gene encodes CDR1 MNHEY and CDR2 SMNVEV (reference sequence). The CDR3 sequence is 14 residues long. With V trimmed by 6 bases and J by 0 bases, 4 bases remained unmatched. The CDR3 here is CASSVDRDQETQYF. For the CDR3, the DNA is TGTGCCAGCAGCGTCGACAGGGACCAAGAGACCCAGTACTTC.

This chain connects TRBV4-3 to TRBJ1-3; no clear D gene. V was cut by 1 base and J by 4 bases, with 8 bases left in between. CDR3 size: 14 residues. Germline V lookup: CDR1 LGHNA, CDR2 YSLEER. This CDR3 is CASSQVTNGNTIYF. The DNA for the CDR3 is TGCGCCAGCAGCCAAGTGACAAACGGAAACACCATATATTTT.

This chain uses TRBV19 with TRBJ1-1; TRBD1 is a possible D gene (6 bases). This CDR3 has 13 amino acids. Germline lookup yields CDR1 LNHDA and CDR2 SQIVND (reference sequence). The V and J ends lost 6 bases and 4 bases respectively, with 12 bases between them. The CDR3 protein is CASRVSGVTEAFF. As DNA, the CDR3 is TGTGCCAGTAGGGTTTCAGGGGTCACTGAAGCTTTCTTT.

Only a few counts were recorded for this clone. The chain couples TRBV7-8 to TRBJ2-5; TRBD1 matches 7 bases. The CDR3 is 15 residues long. Germline CDR1 SGHVS, CDR2 FQNEAQ. V was clipped by 5 bases and J by 0 bases; unmatched bases: 6. CDR3 region: CASSLVDRDQETQYF. The CDR3 nucleotides read TGTGCCAGCAGCCTCGTCGACAGGGACCAAGAGACCCAGTACTTC.

This rearrangement joins TRBV30 to TRBJ2-2, with a possible D match to TRBD1 (5 bases). V dropped 5 bases and J dropped 7 bases, with 17 bases sitting between them. Germline V CDR1 and CDR2: GTSNPN, SVGIG (reference sequence). The CDR3 length is 14 residues. The CDR3, as DNA: TGTGCCTGGTTTACAGGAATCTCGGGCGGGGAGCTGTTTTTT. The encoded protein is CAWFTGISGGELFF.

The J gene is TRBJ1-1, the V gene TRBV7-9, with a tentative D call TRBD1 (5 bases). CDR3 size: 13 residues. Germline V gene data show CDR1 as SEHNR and CDR2 as FQNEAQ (reference sequence). V was shortened by 3 bases and J by 6 bases, with 11 bases between the two germline ends. CDR3 sequence: CASSFTRAPEAFF. DNA of the CDR3: TGTGCCAGCAGCTTCACCAGGGCGCCTGAAGCTTTCTTT.